This T cell receptor (beta chain) stems from a study of cytomegalovirus exposure and HLA in healthy donors. Points from the study as a whole: Reportedly, cytomegalovirus status was diagnosed with high sensitivity and specificity. For presence/absence analyses, sequencing depth was assumed to be roughly uniform across donors.

The germline CDR1 and CDR2 sequences are MGHRA and YSYEKL. The trim removed 0 bases at V and 2 bases at J, leaving 3 bases unmatched. This CDR3 comprises 17 residues. The PCR was carried out with 60 Vbeta primers and 13 Jbeta primers. TCRdb's copy holds only in-frame clones and misses some; the assay was immunoSEQ multiplex PCR. The repertoire holds some 110,000 clones, with over 60% as singletons. This clone has just one count. The target antigen is unknown. Material for sequencing was PBMCs. This receptor was obtained from a man aged 25 to 45 in good health and CMV-seropositive. The chain uses TRBV4-1 and TRBJ2-1, with 11 bases that match TRBD2. CDR3 protein: CASSQDSGGATYNEQFF. The CDR3 DNA reads as TGCGCCAGCAGCCAAGATAGCGGGGGGGCAACCTACAATGAGCAGTTCTTC.